The rows below give T cell receptor beta chains drawn from one sample of a study of cytomegalovirus exposure and HLA in healthy donors. Sequencing was performed with immunoSEQ multiplex PCR; in TCRdb, only in-frame clones are kept and a portion is missing. The sample lists about 140,000 clones, about 80% occurring once. The sample taken for sequencing was PBMCs. Receptors were obtained from a male donor in good health and CMV-seronegative. Each CDR3 is given with its conserved first and last residue. A D gene is named only where the DNA matches it firmly. Clone size is shown for a subset of rows, as once, few, many or a class of expanded clone.

abundance	j_gene	d_gene	v_gene	CDR3aa	CDR3nt
NA	TRBJ1-2	NA	TRBV28	CASSLSRDGYTF	TGTGCCAGCAGTTTATCCCGGGATGGCTACACCTTC
NA	TRBJ2-5	NA	TRBV7-3	CASSLTNQETQYF	TGTGCCAGCAGCTTAACTAACCAAGAGACCCAGTACTTC
NA	TRBJ1-1	NA	TRBV10-3	CAISPGGGEAFF	TGTGCCATCAGTCCGGGAGGGGGAGAAGCTTTCTTT
NA	TRBJ2-6	NA	TRBV6-1	CASSDSGANVLTF	TGTGCCAGCAGTGATTCGGGGGCCAACGTCCTGACTTTC
NA	TRBJ1-1	NA	TRBV4-3	CASSQDRENTEAFF	TGCGCCAGCAGCCAAGACAGGGAAAACACTGAAGCTTTCTTT
NA	TRBJ1-2	TRBD1	TRBV4-2	CASSQEGTAGYTF	TGTGCCAGCAGCCAAGAGGGGACAGCGGGCTACACCTTC
NA	TRBJ1-1	NA	TRBV28	CASSSPGGNTEAFF	TGTGCCAGCAGTTCCCCGGGGGGGAACACTGAAGCTTTCTTT
once	TRBJ1-2	NA	TRBV5-1	CASSQGFRYGYTF	TGCGCCAGTTCCCAGGGCTTTCGCTATGGCTACACCTTC
NA	TRBJ2-6	TRBD1	TRBV5-1	CASAGQGLSGANVLTF	TGCGCCAGCGCAGGACAGGGGTTGTCCGGGGCCAACGTCCTGACTTTC
NA	TRBJ2-7	NA	TRBV7-5	CVRSPGQGDNEQYF	TGTGTCAGAAGCCCGGGACAGGGCGACAACGAGCAGTACTTC
NA	TRBJ1-6	NA	TRBV25-1	CASSELYGFSPLHF	TGTGCCAGCAGTGAACTTTACGGTTTTTCACCCCTCCACTTT
once	TRBJ1-4	TRBD1	TRBV7-2	CASSGDSRYATNEKLFF	TGTGCCAGCAGCGGGGACAGCCGATATGCAACTAATGAAAAACTGTTTTTT
NA	TRBJ1-1	NA	TRBV4-3	CASSQGRGPTEAFF	TGCGCCAGCAGCCAAGGCAGGGGACCCACTGAAGCTTTCTTT
NA	TRBJ2-1	TRBD2	TRBV4-3	CASSHLGLAFSNEQFF	TGCGCCAGCAGCCATTTAGGACTAGCGTTTTCCAATGAGCAGTTCTTC
NA	TRBJ1-1	NA	TRBV9	CASSPSLRGSGNTEAFF	TGTGCCAGCAGCCCAAGCCTTCGGGGGTCGGGGAACACTGAAGCTTTCTTT
NA	TRBJ1-1	NA	TRBV5-5	CASSPRPRDTEAFF	TGTGCCAGCAGCCCCCGCCCGAGGGACACTGAAGCTTTCTTT